The text below deals with one T cell receptor beta chain. Original analysis: Estimated nucleated cell counts came from reference gene primer amplification. Libraries were prepared by immunoSEQ multiplex PCR; TCRdb keeps only in-frame clonotypes and omits some of them. For V, J and clone size, that table is used; D and trimming come from the DNA. In the table there are under 200,000 clones, around 83% of which are singletons. This CDR3 comprises 17 residues. Trimming cost V 4 bases and J 8 bases; bases outside gene matches: 17. Germline V gene lookup returns CDR1 SGHTA and CDR2 FQGNSA. These data come from a study of blood T cell repertoires in COVID-19. Overall study: Specimens from acute and convalescent COVID-19 originated in the United States, Italy and Spain. PBMCs, B-cell-depleted T cells, or T cells were the source of the cDNA or gDNA that made up the material.

The chain carries TRBV7-2 and TRBJ1-2; 9 bases are shared with TRBD1. The TCR comes from a human donor in a cohort sampled during active COVID-19. Specimen: peripheral blood. CDR3 region: CASSSQAMTGGFMGYTF. The CDR3 DNA sequence: TGTGCCAGCAGCTCCCAAGCCATGACAGGGGGATTCATGGGCTACACCTTC.